The T cell receptor (beta chain) under discussion was sequenced for a study of shared clonotypes between healthy human individuals. Whole-study results and caveats: Blood alone was sampled, and tissue repertoires likely differ.

This clone was counted once. Antigen: not known. Replicate PCRs run on sorted subsets employed approximately 0.2 ug DNA, about 27,000 T cell genomes. Produced via immunoSEQ multiplex PCR; TCRdb's table is partial and in-frame only. The sample contains more than 2,000,000 clones, more than 90% of which appear only once. The V and J ends lost 5 bases and 2 bases, in that order; junction bases with no gene match: 7. This CDR3 is 15 amino acids long. Germline assignment: CDR1 MRHNA and CDR2 SNTAGT. The sequenced material came from naive CD4+ T cells sorted from blood. Subset: CD45RA+ positively selected. The V gene is TRBV6-4, the J gene TRBJ2-3, with TRBD2 identical over 7 bases. This receptor was taken from a man aged 18 to 29 in good health. The DNA of the CDR3 is TGTGCCAGCAGTCCGGGGGGACTTGACACAGATACGCAGTATTTT. It specifies CASSPGGLDTDTQYF.